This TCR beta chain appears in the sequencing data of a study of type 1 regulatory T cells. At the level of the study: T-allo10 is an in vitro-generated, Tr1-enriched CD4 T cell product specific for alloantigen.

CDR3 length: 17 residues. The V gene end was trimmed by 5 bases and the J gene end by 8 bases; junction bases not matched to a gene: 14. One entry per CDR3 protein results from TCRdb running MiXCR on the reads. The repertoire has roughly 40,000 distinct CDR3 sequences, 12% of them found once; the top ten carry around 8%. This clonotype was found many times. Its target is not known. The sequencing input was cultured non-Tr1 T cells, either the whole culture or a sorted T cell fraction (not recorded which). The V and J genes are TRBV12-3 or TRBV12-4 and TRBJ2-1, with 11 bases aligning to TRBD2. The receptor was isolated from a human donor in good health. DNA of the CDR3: TGTGCCAGCAGTCCCTGGACTAGCGGGCAGAGCTGGTATGAGCAGTTCTTC. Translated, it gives CASSPWTSGQSWYEQFF.